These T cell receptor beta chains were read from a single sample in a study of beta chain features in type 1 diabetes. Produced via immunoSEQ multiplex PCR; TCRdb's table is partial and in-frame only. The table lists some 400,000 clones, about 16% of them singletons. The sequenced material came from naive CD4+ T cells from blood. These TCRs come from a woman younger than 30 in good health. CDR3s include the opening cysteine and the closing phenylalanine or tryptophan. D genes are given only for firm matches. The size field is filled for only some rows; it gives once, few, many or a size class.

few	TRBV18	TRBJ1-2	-	CASSSTGSPMEYGYTF	TGTGCCAGCTCATCGACAGGAAGTCCCATGGAATATGGCTACACCTTC
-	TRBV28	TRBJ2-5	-	CASSTWTGETQYF	TGTGCCAGCAGTACATGGACTGGAGAGACCCAGTACTTC
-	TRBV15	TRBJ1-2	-	CATSRDIQASYTF	TGTGCCACCAGCAGAGATATACAGGCGAGCTACACCTTC
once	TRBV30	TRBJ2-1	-	CAWSVPGNNEQFF	TGTGCCTGGAGTGTACCAGGGAACAATGAGCAGTTCTTC
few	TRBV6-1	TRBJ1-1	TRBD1	CASVRDSLTTEAFF	TGTGCCAGCGTCCGGGACAGTCTTACCACTGAAGCTTTCTTT
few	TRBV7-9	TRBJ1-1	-	CASSSRSSGVAEAFF	TGTGCCAGCAGCTCGCGCTCCTCAGGGGTAGCTGAAGCTTTCTTT
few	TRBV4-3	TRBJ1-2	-	CASSQFFGYGYTF	TGCGCCAGCAGCCAATTTTTCGGCTATGGCTACACCTTC
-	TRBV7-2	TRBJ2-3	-	CASSLALQRRTDTQYF	TGTGCCAGCAGCTTAGCGCTCCAGCGGCGCACAGATACGCAGTATTTT
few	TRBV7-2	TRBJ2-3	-	CASSPYRASTDTQYF	TGTGCCAGCAGCCCCTACAGGGCTAGCACAGATACGCAGTATTTT
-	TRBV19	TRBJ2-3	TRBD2	CASNIRLAGVTDTQYF	TGTGCCAGTAATATTCGACTAGCGGGAGTAACGGATACGCAGTATTTT
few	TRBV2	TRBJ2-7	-	CASAHGGRYYEQYF	TGTGCCAGTGCTCATGGGGGCAGATACTACGAGCAGTACTTC
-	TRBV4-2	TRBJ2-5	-	CASSQGFLDRGKGETQYF	TGTGCCAGCAGCCAAGGCTTTCTGGATAGGGGGAAGGGGGAGACCCAGTACTTC
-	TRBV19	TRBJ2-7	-	CATTDTAYEQYF	TGTGCCACCACGGACACAGCCTACGAGCAGTACTTC
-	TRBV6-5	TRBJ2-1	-	CASSYGGSRGDEQFF	TGTGCCAGCAGTTACGGAGGGTCTCGTGGCGATGAGCAGTTCTTC
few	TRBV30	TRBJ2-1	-	CAWSVGAGFYEQFF	TGTGCCTGGAGTGTAGGGGCGGGATTCTATGAGCAGTTCTTC
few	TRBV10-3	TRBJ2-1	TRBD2	CATLLAGLINEQFF	TGTGCCACTTTACTAGCGGGATTGATCAATGAGCAGTTCTTC
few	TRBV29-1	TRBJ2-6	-	CSVGTTDSGANVLTF	TGCAGCGTTGGAACAACCGACTCTGGGGCCAACGTCCTGACTTTC
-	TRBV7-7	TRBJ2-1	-	CASSLGASGEQFF	TGTGCTAGCAGCTTAGGCGCCAGCGGTGAGCAGTTCTTC
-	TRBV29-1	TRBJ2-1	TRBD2	CSVSGLAYNEQFF	TGCAGCGTTTCCGGACTAGCTTACAATGAGCAGTTCTTC
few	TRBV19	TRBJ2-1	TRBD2	CASSRGEGYNEQFF	TGTGCCAGTAGTCGGGGGGAGGGATACAATGAGCAGTTCTTC
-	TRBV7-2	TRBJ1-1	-	CASSLIEVFTEAFF	TGTGCCAGCAGCCTCATCGAGGTATTCACTGAAGCTTTCTTT
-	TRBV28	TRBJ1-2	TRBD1	CASGGTVPNYGYTF	TGTGCCAGCGGGGGGACAGTCCCTAACTATGGCTACACCTTC
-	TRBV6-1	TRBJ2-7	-	CASSPGQSYEQYF	TGTGCCAGCAGTCCAGGACAGAGCTACGAGCAGTACTTC
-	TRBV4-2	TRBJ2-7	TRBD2	CASSQVHPGAGVEQYF	TGTGCCAGCAGCCAAGTTCATCCGGGAGCGGGGGTCGAGCAGTACTTC
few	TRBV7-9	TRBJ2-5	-	CASSLGTADETQYF	TGTGCCAGCAGCTTAGGGACAGCGGACGAGACCCAGTACTTC
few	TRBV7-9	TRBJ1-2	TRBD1	CASSLAWTGGDYGYTF	TGTGCCAGCAGCTTAGCCTGGACAGGGGGAGACTATGGCTACACCTTC
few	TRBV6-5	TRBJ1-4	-	CASSLRQNEKLFF	TGTGCCAGCAGTTTACGACAGAATGAAAAACTGTTTTTT
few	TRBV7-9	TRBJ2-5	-	CASSRDLRKETQYF	TGCGCCAGCAGCCGGGACTTACGCAAGGAGACCCAGTACTTC
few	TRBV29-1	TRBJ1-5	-	CSVVAGGGNQPQHF	TGCAGCGTTGTAGCAGGAGGGGGCAATCAGCCCCAGCATTTT
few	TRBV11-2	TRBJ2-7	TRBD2	CASTTTSGTDDEQYF	TGTGCCAGCACCACAACTAGCGGGACTGACGACGAGCAGTACTTC
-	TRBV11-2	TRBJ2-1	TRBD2	CASSLDYRLAGIYNEQFF	TGTGCCAGCAGCTTAGATTATCGGCTAGCGGGGATCTACAATGAGCAGTTCTTC
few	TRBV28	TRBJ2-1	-	CASTTPLANEQFF	TGTGCCAGCACTACCCCGCTAGCGAATGAGCAGTTCTTC
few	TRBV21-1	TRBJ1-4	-	CASSIQGFREKLFF	TGTGCCAGCAGCATACAGGGGTTTCGTGAAAAACTGTTTTTT
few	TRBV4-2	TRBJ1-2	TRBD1	CASSQERYRQGGYTF	TGTGCCAGCAGCCAGGAACGTTACAGACAGGGTGGCTACACCTTC
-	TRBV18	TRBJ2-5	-	CASSPRGKQETQYF	TGTGCCAGCTCCCCAAGGGGAAAACAAGAGACCCAGTACTTC
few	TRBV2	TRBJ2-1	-	CASSPRVSSYNEQFF	TGTGCCAGCAGTCCCCGGGTCTCCTCCTACAATGAGCAGTTCTTC
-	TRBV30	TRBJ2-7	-	CAWRVAGPSYEQYF	TGTGCCTGGAGGGTTGCAGGGCCCTCCTACGAGCAGTACTTC
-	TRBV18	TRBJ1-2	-	CASSPERLANYGYTF	TGTGCCAGCTCACCAGAGCGGTTAGCTAACTATGGCTACACCTTC
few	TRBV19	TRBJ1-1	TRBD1	CASTRGQNTEAFF	TGTGCCAGTACCAGGGGGCAGAACACTGAAGCTTTCTTT
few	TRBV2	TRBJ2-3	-	CASSVLDTQYF	TGTGCCAGCAGCGTACTAGATACGCAGTATTTT
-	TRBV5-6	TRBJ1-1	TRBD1	CASSWGQASEAFF	TGTGCCAGCAGCTGGGGACAGGCATCTGAAGCTTTCTTT
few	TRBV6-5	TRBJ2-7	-	CASSRLGSAGEQYF	TGTGCCAGCAGCCGACTAGGGTCGGCTGGCGAGCAGTACTTC
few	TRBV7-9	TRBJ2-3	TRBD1	CASSSDRGSTDTQYF	TGTGCCAGCAGCTCGGACAGGGGTAGCACAGATACGCAGTATTTT
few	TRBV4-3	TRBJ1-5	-	CASRPGAQGGERPQHF	TGCGCCAGCAGACCCGGAGCCCAGGGTGGAGAACGGCCCCAGCATTTT
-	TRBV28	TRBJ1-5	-	CASLPFVNQPQHF	TGTGCCAGCCTACCTTTTGTCAATCAGCCCCAGCATTTT
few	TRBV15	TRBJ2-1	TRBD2	CATSNSLAGYRYNEQFF	TGTGCCACCAGCAACTCCCTAGCGGGATATAGATACAATGAGCAGTTCTTC
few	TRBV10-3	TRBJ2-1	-	CAISAGNNEQFF	TGTGCCATCAGTGCAGGAAACAATGAGCAGTTCTTC
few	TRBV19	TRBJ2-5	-	CASSMGWRREETQYF	TGTGCCAGTAGTATGGGTTGGCGCAGGGAAGAGACCCAGTACTTC
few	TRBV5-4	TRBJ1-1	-	CASSSRQAGTEAFF	TGTGCCAGCAGTTCAAGACAGGCGGGCACTGAAGCTTTCTTT
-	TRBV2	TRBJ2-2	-	CASNQRPSETGELFF	TGTGCCAGCAATCAGCGGCCTAGTGAGACCGGGGAGCTGTTTTTT
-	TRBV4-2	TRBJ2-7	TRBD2	CASSPGLAASYEQYF	TGTGCCAGCAGCCCGGGACTAGCGGCCAGCTACGAGCAGTACTTC
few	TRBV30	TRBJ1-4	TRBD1	CAWRGGQGTTNEKLFF	TGTGCCTGGAGGGGTGGACAGGGGACAACTAATGAAAAACTGTTTTTT
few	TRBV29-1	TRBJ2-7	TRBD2	CSVEEGLAGDYEQYF	TGCAGCGTTGAAGAAGGACTAGCGGGGGACTACGAGCAGTACTTC